Included here is one T cell receptor (beta chain) sequence, with context. This clone has a single count. Its cognate antigen has yet to be identified. The record has no base qualities; no much larger clone is one base away. The CDR3, from cysteine to phenylalanine, totals 14 residues. Of the read, only the CDR3 DNA is kept; its 42 bases are in frame from base 1. Looking up the germline V gene yields CDR1 SGHTA and CDR2 FQGNSA. Compared with germline, V lacks 6 bases and J lacks 8 bases; bases without a gene match: 5. The data derive from a study of T cell responses to AZD1222 COVID-19 vaccine (dated by TCRdb to about 2021). Context from the whole study: AZD1222 recipients given second doses at about 4 weeks or at about 12 weeks were pooled, since spike-specific TCR depth and breadth were not found to differ between the two schedules. Trial participants were enrolled by age into 18-55, 56-69 and 70-plus year subgroups, with approximately 150, 30 and 60 TCR-sequenced participants respectively. TCR sequencing was performed for over 230 trial participants, of whom 200 to 210 were given two doses of AZD1222 and roughly 25 were given two doses of MenACWY control vaccine.

The study at large found these results: Reportedly, close to half of the unique spike-specific TCRs recognized epitopes lying outside the regions that are mutated in the B.1.351 and B.1.1.7 variants. Spike-specific TCR breadth and depth rose significantly after two AZD1222 doses compared with day 0 and with MenACWY recipients. Conclusions about previously exposed vaccinees are limited because only six or seven AZD1222 recipients were SARS-CoV-2 seropositive at baseline. Most participants were white British and females outnumbered males, and the authors suggested that clonal diversity may have been underestimated. Because no samples from the day 14 peak response were available, repertoires could be characterized only after the peak T cell response. The 56-69-year group was small, and its depth increase did not reach significance, likely because of low power. The vaccine-associated CD4 TCRs covered the entire spike protein, and the dominant responses fell in regions 160-218 and 743-854.

In light of the paper, this sample's time point label describes: baseline before first vaccination. Vaccinee samples were obtained from the UK trials COV001 and COV002, which included a single-blind randomized controlled phase 2/3 trial of AZD1222 (ChAdOx1 nCoV-19) in healthy adults. Trial participant PBMC samples were collected at day 0 and day 28 after the second dose for TCRbeta chain sequencing. The CDR3 regions of human TCRbeta chains were analyzed by immunosequencing. The published analysis was carried out like this. Repertoire TCRs were matched against a reference library of SARS-CoV-2-specific TCRs generated with the MIRA antigen-specificity platform. Breadth was defined as the fraction of unique TCRs that were SARS-CoV-2-associated. Depth was defined as the fraction of total T cells that were SARS-CoV-2-associated. Using the MIRA data, every spike-specific TCR was mapped to the spike region that the TCR reacted to and assigned to either a CD4 or a CD8 class. Log10-transformed breadth and depth values were compared by one-way ANOVA with Sidak's multiple comparisons tests. TCRdb holds this immuneACCESS table with in-frame rearrangements only. Some clones are missing; in checked studies, unresolved V genes explain under half, and the rest has no known cause. That table gives V, J and clone size, and the DNA gave D and trimming. The sample table lists 150,000 to 200,000 clones, 80% to 90% of them with a count of one. Less than 0.55% of the sample rests with the top ten.

The receptor chain draws on TRBV7-2 and TRBJ1-4, and 11 junction bases match TRBD1. This specimen consisted of peripheral blood, obtained on day 0 of AZD1222 vaccination. The TCR originated in an adult in good health. The CDR3 here reads CASSRTGGKEKLFF. The base sequence is TGTGCCAGCAGTCGGACAGGGGGCAAAGAAAAACTGTTTTTT.